The source of this T cell receptor (beta chain) is a study of immune heterogeneity within non-small cell lung tumors. For the TCR beta CDR3, multiplex PCR with 32 V and 13 J primers performed the amplification. Via MiXCR, TCRdb re-called the multiplex PCR reads, giving one row per CDR3 protein. This table holds 2,500 to 3,500 distinct CDR3 sequences, roughly 45% found once. At 550 to 600 ng per sample, bulk tumor genomic DNA provided the template. Several biopsies were collected from each primary tumor during surgery. They were spaced as far apart as possible within the tumor mass. Curative operations were performed on patients who had untreated, newly diagnosed non-small cell lung cancer. CDR1 MNHEY and CDR2 SVGEGT come from the germline V gene. This CDR3 has 16 residues. V was pared by 2 bases and J by 2 bases, with 7 bases of the junction left unmatched.

This clonotype originated in a woman aged 60 to 75 with non-small cell lung cancer. The sequenced sample consisted of lung tumor tissue. The V and J genes are TRBV6-2 or TRBV6-3 and TRBJ2-3; 7 bases fit TRBD2. For the CDR3, the DNA is TGTGCCAGCAGTTACGAGCTAGCGGAGCCCACAGATACGCAGTATTTT. It yields the protein CASSYELAEPTDTQYF.